Sequencing of this T cell receptor (beta chain) was carried out in a study of Ad26.COV2.S vaccination and SARS-CoV-2 variants. TCRdb's copy holds only in-frame clones and misses some; the assay was immunoSEQ multiplex PCR. The sample has more than 300,000 clones; around 83% are singletons. As for treatment: around 19 received Ad26.COV2.S at low or high dose, single or two shots; 5 received placebo; per-sample allocation not given. Specimens were obtained on day 63 following the first vaccine or placebo injection. The individual, an adult aged 18-55 years, was a donor in Boston. The CDR3 has 18 amino acids. The J segment lost 9 bases and the V segment lost 3 bases, leaving 13 bases of the junction unmatched. Germline V lookup: CDR1 SGDLS, CDR2 YYNGEE.

The source material was peripheral blood, sampled in a trial of Ad26.COV2.S vaccine versus placebo. The V and J genes are TRBV9 and TRBJ2-1; 15 bases are a match to TRBD2. The receptor was isolated from a person between 18 and 59 years old who received the Ad26.COV2.S COVID-19 vaccine or a placebo. CDR3 in DNA: TGTGCCAGCAGCGCTTTTCCGGGACTAGCGGGGGGACTGGGTGAGCAGTTCTTC. It is translated as CASSAFPGLAGGLGEQFF.